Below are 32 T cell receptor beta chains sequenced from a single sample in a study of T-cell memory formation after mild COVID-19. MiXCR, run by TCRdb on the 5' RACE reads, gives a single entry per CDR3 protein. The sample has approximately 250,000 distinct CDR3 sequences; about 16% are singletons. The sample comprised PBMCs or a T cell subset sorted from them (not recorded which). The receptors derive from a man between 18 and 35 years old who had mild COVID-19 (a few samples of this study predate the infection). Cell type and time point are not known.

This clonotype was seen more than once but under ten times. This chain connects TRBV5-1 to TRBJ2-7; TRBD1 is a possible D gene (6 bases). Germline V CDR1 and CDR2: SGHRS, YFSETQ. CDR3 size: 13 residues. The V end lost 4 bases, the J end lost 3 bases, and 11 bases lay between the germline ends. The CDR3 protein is CASSVGQHYEQYF. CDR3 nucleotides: TGCGCCAGCAGCGTTGGACAGCACTACGAGCAGTACTTC.

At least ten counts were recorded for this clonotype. CDR3: CASSVDGYQETQYF. For the CDR3, the DNA is TGCGCCAGCAGCGTGGATGGCTACCAAGAGACCCAGTACTTC. The rearrangement joins TRBV5-1 to TRBJ2-5; the D is unclear. Germline lookup yields CDR1 SGHRS and CDR2 YFSETQ. The CDR3 loop spans 14 amino acids. V dropped 4 bases and J dropped 0 bases, with 10 bases sitting between them.

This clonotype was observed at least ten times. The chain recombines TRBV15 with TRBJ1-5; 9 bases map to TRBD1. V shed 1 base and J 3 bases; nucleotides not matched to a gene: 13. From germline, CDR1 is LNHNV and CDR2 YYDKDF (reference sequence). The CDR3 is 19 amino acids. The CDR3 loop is CATSRGQGEINPPNQPQHF. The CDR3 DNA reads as TGTGCCACCAGCAGAGGACAGGGGGAGATTAATCCTCCCAATCAGCCCCAGCATTTT.

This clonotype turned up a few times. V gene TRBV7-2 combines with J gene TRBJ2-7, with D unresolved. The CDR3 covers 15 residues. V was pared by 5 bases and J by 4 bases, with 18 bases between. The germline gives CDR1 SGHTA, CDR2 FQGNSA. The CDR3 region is CASSQGPELVYEQYF. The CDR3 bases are TGTGCCAGCAGCCAAGGGCCAGAACTCGTGTACGAGCAGTACTTC.

CDR3 protein: CAIGQGQETQYF. The CDR3 DNA follows: TGTGCCATCGGCCAGGGCCAAGAGACCCAGTACTTC. V is TRBV10-3 and J is TRBJ2-5; D is possibly TRBD1 (5 bases). Trimming pared 8 bases from V and 1 base from J, leaving 8 bases between. Germline-derived CDR1 and CDR2 are ENHRY and SYGVKD. This CDR3 region has 12 residues.

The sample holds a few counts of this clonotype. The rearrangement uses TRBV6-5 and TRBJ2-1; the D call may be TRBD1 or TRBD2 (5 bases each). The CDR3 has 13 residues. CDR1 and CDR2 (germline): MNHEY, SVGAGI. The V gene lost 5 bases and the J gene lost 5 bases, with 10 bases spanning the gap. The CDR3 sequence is CASSLRGNNEQFF. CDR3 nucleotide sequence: TGTGCCAGCAGTCTTCGGGGCAACAATGAGCAGTTCTTC.

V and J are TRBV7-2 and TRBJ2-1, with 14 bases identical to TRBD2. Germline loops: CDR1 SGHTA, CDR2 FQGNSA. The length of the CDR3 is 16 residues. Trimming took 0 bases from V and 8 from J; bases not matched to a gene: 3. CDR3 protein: CASSLATSGGAYEQFF. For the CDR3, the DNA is TGTGCCAGCAGCTTAGCGACTAGCGGGGGGGCCTATGAGCAGTTCTTC.

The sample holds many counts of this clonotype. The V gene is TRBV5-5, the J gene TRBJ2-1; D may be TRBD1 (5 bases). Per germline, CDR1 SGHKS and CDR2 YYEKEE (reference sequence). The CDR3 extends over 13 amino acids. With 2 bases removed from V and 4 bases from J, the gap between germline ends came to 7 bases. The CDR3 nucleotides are TGTGCCAGCAGCTTACCAGGGTACAATGAGCAGTTCTTC. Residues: CASSLPGYNEQFF. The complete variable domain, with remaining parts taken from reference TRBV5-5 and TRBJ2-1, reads DAGVTQSPTHLIKTRGQQVTLRCSPISGHKSVSWYQQVLGQGPQFIFQYYEKEERGRGNFPDRFSARQFPNYSSELNVNALLLGDSALYLCASSLPGYNEQFFGPGTRLTVL.

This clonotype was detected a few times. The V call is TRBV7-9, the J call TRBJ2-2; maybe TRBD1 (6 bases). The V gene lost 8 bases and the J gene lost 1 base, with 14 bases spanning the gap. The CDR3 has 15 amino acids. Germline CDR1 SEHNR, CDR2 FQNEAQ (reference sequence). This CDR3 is CASRDILGNTGELFF. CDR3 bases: TGTGCCAGCCGGGACATCCTTGGGAACACCGGGGAGCTGTTTTTT.

The CDR3: CASSLSGLAFSEAFF. The CDR3 DNA reads TGTGCCAGCAGTTTATCCGGACTTGCATTCTCTGAAGCTTTCTTT. The chain has TRBV28 and TRBJ1-1; D call uncertain. CDR1 is MDHEN and CDR2 is SYDVKM in the germline V gene. Trimming took off 1 base at V and 6 bases at J, with 15 bases between the two ends. The CDR3 spans 15 residues.

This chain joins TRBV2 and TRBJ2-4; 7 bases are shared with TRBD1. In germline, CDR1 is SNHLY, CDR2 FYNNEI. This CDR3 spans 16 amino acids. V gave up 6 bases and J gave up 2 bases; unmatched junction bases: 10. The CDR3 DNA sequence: TGTGCCAGCAGAGCCGCAATGGGACAGACCAAAAACATTCAGTACTTC. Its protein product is CASRAAMGQTKNIQYF.

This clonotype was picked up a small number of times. The DNA of the CDR3 is TGTGCCAGCAACCGGATGGGACAGGGGGCCACTGAAGCTTTCTTT. Amino acids: CASNRMGQGATEAFF. The chain is built from TRBV5-5 and TRBJ1-1; 12 positions match TRBD1. The germline V gene encodes CDR1 SGHKS and CDR2 YYEKEE (reference sequence). The J segment lost 4 bases and the V segment lost 6 bases, leaving 7 bases of the junction unmatched. The CDR3 loop spans 15 amino acids. Variable domain in full (rest from reference TRBV5-5 and TRBJ1-1): DAGVTQSPTHLIKTRGQQVTLRCSPISGHKSVSWYQQVLGQGPQFIFQYYEKEERGRGNFPDRFSARQFPNYSSELNVNALLLGDSALYLCASNRMGQGATEAFFGQGTRLTVV.

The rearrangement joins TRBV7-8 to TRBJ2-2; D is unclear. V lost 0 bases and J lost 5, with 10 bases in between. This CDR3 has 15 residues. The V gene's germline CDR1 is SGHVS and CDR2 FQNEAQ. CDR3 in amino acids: CASSLAPPRTGELFF. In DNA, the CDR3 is TGTGCCAGCAGCTTAGCACCCCCTAGGACCGGGGAGCTGTTTTTT.

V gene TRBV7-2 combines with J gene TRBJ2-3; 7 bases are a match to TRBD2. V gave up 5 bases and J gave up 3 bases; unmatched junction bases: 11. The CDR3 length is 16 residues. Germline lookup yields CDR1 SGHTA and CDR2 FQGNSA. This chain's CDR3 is CASSRGASGATDTQYF. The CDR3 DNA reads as TGTGCCAGCAGCCGCGGTGCCAGCGGGGCAACAGATACGCAGTATTTT.

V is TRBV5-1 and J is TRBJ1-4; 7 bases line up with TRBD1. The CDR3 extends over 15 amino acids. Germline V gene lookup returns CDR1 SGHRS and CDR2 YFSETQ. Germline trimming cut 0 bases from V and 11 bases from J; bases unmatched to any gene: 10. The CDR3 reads CASSLGTGHRGKLFF. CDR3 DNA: TGCGCCAGCAGCTTGGGGACAGGCCACAGAGGGAAACTGTTTTTT. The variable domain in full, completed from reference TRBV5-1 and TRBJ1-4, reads KAGVTQTPRYLIKTRGQQVTLSCSPISGHRSVSWYQQTPGQGLQFLFEYFSETQRNKGNFPGRFSGRQFSNSRSEMNVSTLELGDSALYLCASSLGTGHRGKLFFGSGTQLSVL.

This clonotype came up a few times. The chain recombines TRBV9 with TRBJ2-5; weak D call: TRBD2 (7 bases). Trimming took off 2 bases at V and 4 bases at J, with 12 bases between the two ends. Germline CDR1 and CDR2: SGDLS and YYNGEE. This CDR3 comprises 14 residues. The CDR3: CASSVSGEGETQYF. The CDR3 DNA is TGTGCCAGCAGCGTCTCAGGGGAGGGAGAGACCCAGTACTTC.

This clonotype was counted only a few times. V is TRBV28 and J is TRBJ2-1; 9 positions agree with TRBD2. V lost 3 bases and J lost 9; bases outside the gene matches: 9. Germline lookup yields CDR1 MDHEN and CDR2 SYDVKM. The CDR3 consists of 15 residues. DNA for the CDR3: TGTGCCAGCAGTTTGAGCGGGGGGACACACGGTGAGCAGTTCTTC. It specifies CASSLSGGTHGEQFF. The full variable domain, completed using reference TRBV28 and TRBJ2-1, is DVKVTQSSRYLVKRTGEKVFLECVQDMDHENMFWYRQDPGLGLRLIYFSYDVKMKEKGDIPEGYSVSREKKERFSLILESASTNQTSMYLCASSLSGGTHGEQFFGPGTRLTVL.

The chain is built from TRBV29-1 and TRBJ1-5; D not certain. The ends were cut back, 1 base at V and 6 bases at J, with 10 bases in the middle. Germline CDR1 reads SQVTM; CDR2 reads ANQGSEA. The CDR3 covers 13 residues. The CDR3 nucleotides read TGCAGCGTTGAAGTTGCGGGAGGTCAGCCCCAGCATTTT. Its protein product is CSVEVAGGQPQHF.

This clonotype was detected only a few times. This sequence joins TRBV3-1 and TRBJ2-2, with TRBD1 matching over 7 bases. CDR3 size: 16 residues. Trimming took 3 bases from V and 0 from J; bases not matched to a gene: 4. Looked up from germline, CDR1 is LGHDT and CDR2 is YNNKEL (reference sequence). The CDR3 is CASSQRQGTNTGELFF. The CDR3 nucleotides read TGTGCCAGCAGCCAGAGACAGGGAACGAACACCGGGGAGCTGTTTTTT.

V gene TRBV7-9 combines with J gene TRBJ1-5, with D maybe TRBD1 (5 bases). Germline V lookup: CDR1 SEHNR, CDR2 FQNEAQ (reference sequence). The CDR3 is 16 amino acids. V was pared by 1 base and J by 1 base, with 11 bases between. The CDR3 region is CASSLGGTLSNQPQHF. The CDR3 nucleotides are TGTGCCAGCAGCTTAGGCGGGACCCTGAGCAATCAGCCCCAGCATTTT.

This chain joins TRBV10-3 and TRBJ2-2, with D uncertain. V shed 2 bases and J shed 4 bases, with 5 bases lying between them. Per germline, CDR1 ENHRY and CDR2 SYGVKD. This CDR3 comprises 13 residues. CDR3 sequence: CAISEDTTGELFF. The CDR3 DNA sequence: TGTGCCATCAGTGAGGACACCACCGGGGAGCTGTTTTTT.

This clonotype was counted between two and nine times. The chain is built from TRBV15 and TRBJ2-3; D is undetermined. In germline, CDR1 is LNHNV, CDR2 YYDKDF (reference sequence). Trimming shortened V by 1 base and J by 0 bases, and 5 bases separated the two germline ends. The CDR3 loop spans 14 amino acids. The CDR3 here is CATSRAYSTDTQYF. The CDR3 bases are TGTGCCACCAGCAGAGCTTACAGCACAGATACGCAGTATTTT.

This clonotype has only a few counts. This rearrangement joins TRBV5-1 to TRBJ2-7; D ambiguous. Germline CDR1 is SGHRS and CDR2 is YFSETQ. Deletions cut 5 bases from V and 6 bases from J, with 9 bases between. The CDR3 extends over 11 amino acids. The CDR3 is CASRTWSEQYV. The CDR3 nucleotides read TGCGCCAGCAGGACCTGGTCCGAGCAGTACGTC.

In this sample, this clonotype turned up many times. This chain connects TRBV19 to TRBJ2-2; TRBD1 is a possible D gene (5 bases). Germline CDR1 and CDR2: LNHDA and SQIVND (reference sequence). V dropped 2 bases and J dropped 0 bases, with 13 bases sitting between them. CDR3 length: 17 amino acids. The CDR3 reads CASSIPTADPNTGELFF. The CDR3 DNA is TGTGCCAGTAGTATACCGACAGCTGACCCGAACACCGGGGAGCTGTTTTTT.

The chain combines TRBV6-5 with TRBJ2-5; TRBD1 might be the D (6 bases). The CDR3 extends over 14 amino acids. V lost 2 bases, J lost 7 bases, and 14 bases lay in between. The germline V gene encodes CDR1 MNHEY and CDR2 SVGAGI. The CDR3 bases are TGTGCCAGCAGTTACGTCGGCCAAGGGGGGACCCAGTACTTC. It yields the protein CASSYVGQGGTQYF.

The CDR3 loop is CASSYRGLSTDTQYF. The CDR3 DNA reads as TGTGCCAGCAGTTACAGGGGGCTGAGCACAGATACGCAGTATTTT. The chain links TRBV6-5 to TRBJ2-3; TRBD1 matches at 7 bases. Germline CDR1 is MNHEY and CDR2 is SVGAGI. V lost 2 bases, J lost 0 bases, and 2 bases stayed unmatched. The CDR3 contains 15 residues.

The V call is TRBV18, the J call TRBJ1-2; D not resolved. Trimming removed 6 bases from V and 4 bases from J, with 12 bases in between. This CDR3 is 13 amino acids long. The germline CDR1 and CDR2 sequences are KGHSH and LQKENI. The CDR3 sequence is CASSPDTIYGYTF. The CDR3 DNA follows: TGTGCCAGCTCTCCCGACACCATCTATGGCTACACCTTC.

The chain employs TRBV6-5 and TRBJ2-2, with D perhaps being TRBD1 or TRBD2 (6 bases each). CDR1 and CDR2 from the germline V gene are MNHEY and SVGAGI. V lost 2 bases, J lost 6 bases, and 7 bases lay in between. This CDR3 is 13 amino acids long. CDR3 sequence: CASSYRGAGELFF. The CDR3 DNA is TGTGCCAGCAGTTACAGGGGGGCCGGGGAGCTGTTTTTT.

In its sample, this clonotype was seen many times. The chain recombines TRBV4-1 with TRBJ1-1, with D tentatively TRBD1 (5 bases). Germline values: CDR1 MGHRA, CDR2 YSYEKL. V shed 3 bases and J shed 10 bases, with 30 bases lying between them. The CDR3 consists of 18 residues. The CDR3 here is CASSQDVRLRDSKAGAFF. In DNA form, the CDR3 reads TGCGCCAGCAGCCAGGATGTAAGACTCCGGGACTCCAAGGCGGGAGCTTTCTTT.

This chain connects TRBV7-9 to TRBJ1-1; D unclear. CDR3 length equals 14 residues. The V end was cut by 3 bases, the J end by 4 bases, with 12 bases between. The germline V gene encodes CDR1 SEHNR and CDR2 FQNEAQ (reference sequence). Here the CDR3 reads CASSLAQTITEAFF. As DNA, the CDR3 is TGTGCCAGCAGCTTGGCGCAGACCATCACTGAAGCTTTCTTT.

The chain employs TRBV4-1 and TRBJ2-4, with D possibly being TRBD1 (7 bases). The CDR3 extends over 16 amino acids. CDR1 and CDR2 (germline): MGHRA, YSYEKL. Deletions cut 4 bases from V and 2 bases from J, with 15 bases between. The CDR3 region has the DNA TGCGCCAGCAGCCCCCACGGAGGGGGCCCCAAAAACATTCAGTACTTC. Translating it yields CASSPHGGGPKNIQYF.

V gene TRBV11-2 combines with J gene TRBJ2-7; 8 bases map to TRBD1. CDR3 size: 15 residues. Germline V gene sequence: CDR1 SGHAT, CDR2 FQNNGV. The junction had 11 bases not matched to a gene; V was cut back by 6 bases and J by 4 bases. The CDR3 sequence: CASSSSPQGAYEQYF. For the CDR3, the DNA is TGTGCCAGCAGTTCATCGCCGCAGGGGGCATACGAGCAGTACTTC.